In this sample, the clone carrying this T cell receptor beta chain turned up many times. The data are from a study of spatial heterogeneity in lung cancer. Study context: Detection consistently yielded more beta chains than alpha chains. Each distinct TCR and UMI combination averaged more than ten appearances in raw reads.

The CDR3 runs 15 residues. V was shortened by 0 bases and J by 4 bases, with 13 bases between the two germline ends. Germline CDR1 reads DFQATT; CDR2 reads SNEGSKA (reference sequence). TCR cDNA molecules each had a unique molecular identifier. TCRdb used MiXCR to reprocess the 5' RACE reads, holding one entry per CDR3 protein. The table includes 8,500 to 14,000 distinct CDR3 sequences, about 3.7% detected once. Regarding time point: sample taken at primary tumor resection. From tumor, nontumor lung or frozen PBMC, whole RNA was taken unsorted for sequencing. Donation came from about 72 patients with untreated early-stage non-small cell lung cancer.

This sequence joins TRBV20-1 and TRBJ1-5; unclear D gene. The sample consisted of normal lung tissue next to the tumor, taken at surgery. The receptor was derived from a male donor with early-stage non-small cell lung cancer. CDR3 sequence: CSARDQQKPNQPQHF. The DNA for the CDR3 is TGCAGTGCTAGAGATCAACAGAAACCAAATCAGCCCCAGCATTTT.